The next 20 T cell receptor beta chains were all read from a single sample in a study of blood T cell repertoires in COVID-19. Here immunoSEQ multiplex PCR was the method, and the copy in TCRdb shows in-frame clones only, minus some. The sample carries around 250,000 clones, around four fifths recorded once. Sequenced input: peripheral blood. All receptors come from a man between 25 and 39 years old who had recovered from COVID-19.

The J gene is TRBJ2-7, the V gene TRBV18; D ambiguous. Deletions cut 2 bases from V and 7 bases from J, with 9 bases between. The CDR3 has 12 residues. From germline, CDR1 is KGHSH and CDR2 LQKENI. CDR3 sequence: CASSPFGAEQYF. DNA of the CDR3: TGTGCCAGCTCACCATTCGGTGCGGAGCAGTACTTC. The full variable domain, with the rest looked up from reference TRBV18 and TRBJ2-7, is NAGVMQNPRHLVRRRGQEARLRCSPMKGHSHVYWYRQLPEEGLKFMVYLQKENIIDESGMPKERFSAEFPKEGPSILRIQQVVRGDSAAYFCASSPFGAEQYFGPGTRLTVT.

The gene calls are TRBV19 and TRBJ1-2, with D unresolved. V dropped 5 bases and J dropped 4 bases, with 5 bases sitting between them. The CDR3 loop spans 11 amino acids. Germline CDR1 is LNHDA and CDR2 is SQIVND (reference sequence). CDR3 DNA: TGTGCCAGTAGTTCAGGCTATGGCTACACCTTC. It encodes CASSSGYGYTF.

The rearrangement links TRBV14 to TRBJ1-6; a weak D match, TRBD1 (6 bases). Germline CDR1 SGHDN, CDR2 FVKESK. CDR3 length: 15 residues. V dropped 5 bases and J dropped 7 bases, with 15 bases sitting between them. The CDR3 spells CASSYLQGGNSPLHF. The CDR3 DNA is TGTGCCAGCAGCTACCTACAGGGAGGGAATTCACCCCTCCACTTT.

This chain links TRBV3-1 (or the pseudogene TRBV3-2) with TRBJ1-1; tentative D call: TRBD1 (6 bases). Per the germline V gene, CDR1 is LGHDT and CDR2 is YNNKEL (reference sequence). With 0 bases removed from V and 11 bases from J, the gap between germline ends came to 10 bases. The CDR3 length is 12 residues. Here the CDR3 DNA reads TGTGCCAGCAGCCAAGAATGGGGGCGGGCTTTCTTT. This translates into CASSQEWGRAFF.

As DNA, the CDR3 is TGTGCCAGCAGCTTTAGCAAGAACACTGAAGCTTTCTTT. Encoded protein: CASSFSKNTEAFF. This rearrangement joins TRBV7-7 to TRBJ1-1; D is uncertain. V was pared by 3 bases and J by 1 base, with 6 bases between. The CDR3 is 13 residues long. Germline V gene sequence: CDR1 SSHAT, CDR2 FNYEAQ (reference sequence).

The V and J genes are TRBV13 and TRBJ2-1; 10 nucleotides align to TRBD2. The CDR3 loop spans 16 amino acids. V lost 4 bases to trimming and J lost 6 bases; unmatched junction nucleotides: 9. Germline CDR1 is PRHDT and CDR2 is FYEKMQ (reference sequence). CDR3: CASSWLAGADPNEQFF. The CDR3 DNA is TGTGCCAGCAGCTGGCTAGCGGGGGCTGACCCCAATGAGCAGTTCTTC.

The rearrangement links TRBV24-1 to TRBJ2-7, with 9 bases aligning to TRBD1. The J segment lost 4 bases and the V segment lost 4 bases, leaving 10 bases of the junction unmatched. Germline CDR1 KGHDR, CDR2 SFDVKD. CDR3 size: 16 residues. The CDR3 sequence: CATSDPRDRAVYEQYV. CDR3 coding DNA: TGTGCCACCAGTGACCCCCGGGACAGGGCCGTATACGAGCAGTACGTC.

This chain joins TRBV19 and TRBJ1-4; no clear D. Trimming shortened V by 8 bases and J by 0 bases, and 10 bases separated the two germline ends. The CDR3 spans 14 residues. Per germline, CDR1 LNHDA and CDR2 SQIVND (reference sequence). The CDR3 sequence is CASSPPATNEKLFF. The CDR3 DNA sequence: TGTGCCAGTTCCCCGCCGGCAACTAATGAAAAACTGTTTTTT.

This rearrangement joins TRBV27 to TRBJ2-3, with D hard to call. The V and J ends lost 7 bases and 3 bases respectively, with 17 bases between them. Germline assignment: CDR1 MNHEY and CDR2 SMNVEV (reference sequence). This CDR3 is built from 15 residues. Written as DNA, the CDR3 is TGTGCCAGCAATGAGGTCCGGGTGTGGACAGATACGCAGTATTTT. Translating it yields CASNEVRVWTDTQYF.

The V gene is TRBV20-1, the J gene TRBJ2-2; the D gene is possibly TRBD2 (5 bases). Per germline, CDR1 DFQATT and CDR2 SNEGSKA (reference sequence). The CDR3 covers 11 residues. Trimming took off 1 base at V and 8 bases at J, with 5 bases between the two ends. CDR3 sequence (DNA): TGCAGTGCTAGAGGGAGGGGGGAGCTGTTTTTT. Its protein product is CSARGRGELFF.

J is TRBJ1-4 and V is TRBV6-6; D may be TRBD1 (6 bases). The V gene's germline CDR1 is MNHNY and CDR2 SVGAGI (reference sequence). The CDR3 length is 14 residues. V was trimmed by 5 bases and J by 8 bases, leaving 15 bases between them. In nucleotides, the CDR3 is TGTGCCAGCAGTGCCCGACAGGTTGGGGAAAAACTGTTTTTT. Protein: CASSARQVGEKLFF.

V and J are TRBV7-2 and TRBJ2-3; possible D gene TRBD2, 5 bases. Germline V gives CDR1 SGHTA, CDR2 FQGNSA. This CDR3 contains 14 residues. The V end lost 5 bases, the J end lost 8 bases, and 17 bases lay between the germline ends. In DNA form, the CDR3 reads TGTGCCAGCAGCCTAACCAGGACTCCAGGTACGCAGTATTTT. It yields the protein CASSLTRTPGTQYF.

This clone has more than one count but fewer than ten. The rearrangement uses TRBV5-1 and TRBJ1-6; perhaps TRBD1 as D (5 bases). V dropped 1 base and J dropped 8 bases, with 10 bases sitting between them. Germline V lookup: CDR1 SGHRS, CDR2 YFSETQ. There are 14 residues in the CDR3. The CDR3 DNA is TGCGCCAGCAGCTTGCCCAGGGTGGATTCACCCCTCCACTTT. This sequence encodes CASSLPRVDSPLHF.

A single count supports this clone. This rearrangement joins TRBV10-3 to TRBJ2-5; D unclear. The CDR3 extends over 12 amino acids. Germline lookup yields CDR1 ENHRY and CDR2 SYGVKD. V lost 2 bases to trimming and J lost 4 bases, with 5 bases between them. CDR3 protein: CAISEVIETQYF. DNA of the CDR3: TGTGCCATCAGTGAGGTCATAGAGACCCAGTACTTC.

This sequence joins TRBV7-8 and TRBJ1-3; 9 bases line up with TRBD1. This CDR3 is 13 amino acids long. Germline V lookup: CDR1 SGHVS, CDR2 FQNEAQ. V lost 3 bases to trimming and J lost 8 bases; unmatched junction nucleotides: 2. The CDR3 region has the DNA TGTGCCAGCAGCTTGACAGGGGGAGACACCATATATTTT. This sequence encodes CASSLTGGDTIYF.

The rearrangement joins TRBV24-1 to TRBJ2-2; 7 nucleotides agree with TRBD2. Germline CDR1 and CDR2: KGHDR and SFDVKD. The CDR3 consists of 13 residues. The V segment lost 11 bases and the J segment 4 bases; nucleotides outside the gene matches: 6. Written as DNA, the CDR3 is TGTGCCAGCTCGGGGGGTGGCACCGGGGAGCTGTTTTTT. Translated, it gives CASSGGGTGELFF.

V and J are TRBV18 and TRBJ1-5, with D unresolved. This CDR3 contains 13 residues. Germline loops: CDR1 KGHSH, CDR2 LQKENI. Trimming shortened V by 3 bases and J by 3 bases, and 6 bases separated the two germline ends. The DNA for the CDR3 is TGTGCCAGCTCACCCGCAGACAATCAGCCCCAGCATTTT. As protein: CASSPADNQPQHF.

The chain recombines TRBV10-3 with TRBJ2-7; 7 positions match TRBD2. Germline V lookup: CDR1 ENHRY, CDR2 SYGVKD. The CDR3 sequence is 13 residues long. Trimming cost V 10 bases and J 1 base; bases outside gene matches: 7. The CDR3 is CATQDGRSYEQYF. Here the CDR3 DNA reads TGTGCCACCCAGGACGGGAGGTCCTACGAGCAGTACTTC.

This rearrangement joins TRBV29-1 to TRBJ2-5; weak D call: TRBD2 (5 bases). Germline V gene lookup returns CDR1 SQVTM and CDR2 ANQGSEA. The CDR3 contains 14 residues. Trimming left V 4 bases short and J 0 bases short, with 12 bases between. CDR3 bases: TGCAGCGTTGTACTAGTAAAGAACCAAGAGACCCAGTACTTC. This codes for CSVVLVKNQETQYF.

The chain employs TRBV27 and TRBJ2-5, with TRBD1 matching over 8 bases. The CDR3 loop spans 18 amino acids. The germline CDR1 and CDR2 sequences are MNHEY and SMNVEV (reference sequence). The ends lost 4 bases at V and 1 base at J; junction bases unmatched: 14. The CDR3 here is CASSYQRGQGSLQETQYF. The CDR3, as DNA: TGTGCCAGCAGTTACCAAAGAGGACAGGGAAGTCTCCAAGAGACCCAGTACTTC.